These T cell receptor beta chains were read from a single sample in a study of blood T cell repertoires in COVID-19. Some clones are missing from TCRdb's copy, which holds only in-frame ones; the method was immunoSEQ multiplex PCR. The sample lists tens of thousands of clones; around four fifths were seen once. Specimen: peripheral blood. These receptors came from a man aged 30 to 39 with COVID-19, enrolled during active disease. Both conserved end residues are part of each CDR3. D genes are given only for firm matches. Clone size, where shown, is once, few, many, or a class for clones that have expanded.

CDR3 DNA: TGTGCCAGCAAGGAGGGAGGGCCCTACGAGCAGTACTTC
CDR3 protein: CASKEGGPYEQYF
clone size: few
V gene: TRBV12-3/TRBV12-4
J gene: TRBJ2-7
D gene: TRBD2

CDR3 DNA: TGTGCCAGCCGTGGACTAGCCGGCTACGAGCAGTACTTC
CDR3 protein: CASRGLAGYEQYF
clone size: NA
V gene: TRBV2
J gene: TRBJ2-7
D gene: TRBD2

CDR3 DNA: TGTGCCAGCCAACCACGTCCTGGGCCGAGCACTGAAGCTTTCTTT
CDR3 protein: CASQPRPGPSTEAFF
clone size: once
V gene: TRBV5-6
J gene: TRBJ1-1
D gene: NA

CDR3 DNA: TGTGCCAGTAGTCTCAGACAGGGTGGGGTCAATGAGCAGTTCTTC
CDR3 protein: CASSLRQGGVNEQFF
clone size: once
V gene: TRBV19
J gene: TRBJ2-1
D gene: TRBD1

CDR3 DNA: TGCGCCAGCAGCTTCAGCCCCCAGGGGGGAAACACCATATATTTT
CDR3 protein: CASSFSPQGGNTIYF
clone size: NA
V gene: TRBV5-1
J gene: TRBJ1-3
D gene: NA

CDR3 DNA: TGTGCCAGCTCACCACCGTTCGGGGGCACTGAAGCTTTCTTT
CDR3 protein: CASSPPFGGTEAFF
clone size: NA
V gene: TRBV18
J gene: TRBJ1-1
D gene: NA

CDR3 DNA: TGTGCCAGCAGCCGCAGGGTATTCGATAATTCACCCCTCCACTTT
CDR3 protein: CASSRRVFDNSPLHF
clone size: NA
V gene: TRBV5-5
J gene: TRBJ1-6
D gene: NA

CDR3 DNA: TGTGCCAGCAGCTATGGACTAACTGGAAACACCATATATTTT
CDR3 protein: CASSYGLTGNTIYF
clone size: NA
V gene: TRBV5-8
J gene: TRBJ1-3
D gene: NA

CDR3 DNA: TGTGCCAGCAGACAACCCCAAGAGACCCAGTACTTC
CDR3 protein: CASRQPQETQYF
clone size: NA
V gene: TRBV6-6
J gene: TRBJ2-5
D gene: NA

CDR3 DNA: TGTGCCAGCAGCTCGGGACTATACAATGAGCAGTTCTTC
CDR3 protein: CASSSGLYNEQFF
clone size: NA
V gene: TRBV2
J gene: TRBJ2-1
D gene: TRBD2

CDR3 DNA: TGTGCCGGCAGGGCGGGAACCTCCTACAATGAGCAGTTCTTC
CDR3 protein: CAGRAGTSYNEQFF
clone size: NA
V gene: TRBV2
J gene: TRBJ2-1
D gene: NA

CDR3 DNA: TGTGCCAGCAGTTACTCGGCCCAGAACACTGAAGCTTTCTTT
CDR3 protein: CASSYSAQNTEAFF
clone size: NA
V gene: TRBV6-5
J gene: TRBJ1-1
D gene: NA

CDR3 DNA: TGTGCCAGCAGTGTTCCACGGGACAGGGGGCGCACAGATACGCAGTATTTT
CDR3 protein: CASSVPRDRGRTDTQYF
clone size: NA
V gene: TRBV2
J gene: TRBJ2-3
D gene: TRBD1

CDR3 DNA: TGTGCCAGTAGTATAACAGGGTATCGCTCTGGAAACACCATATATTTT
CDR3 protein: CASSITGYRSGNTIYF
clone size: once
V gene: TRBV19
J gene: TRBJ1-3
D gene: NA

CDR3 DNA: TGTGCCAGCAGCTTGGAGGGGGCGTCTGGCTACACCTTC
CDR3 protein: CASSLEGASGYTF
clone size: NA
V gene: TRBV5-4
J gene: TRBJ1-2
D gene: TRBD1

CDR3 DNA: TGTGCCACCAGTGAAAGGGGCCGCTACGAGCAGTACTTC
CDR3 protein: CATSERGRYEQYF
clone size: NA
V gene: TRBV24-1
J gene: TRBJ2-7
D gene: NA

CDR3 DNA: TGTGCCAGCAGCCCCCTAACAGGGTCACGTTCCTACGAGCAGTACTTC
CDR3 protein: CASSPLTGSRSYEQYF
clone size: NA
V gene: TRBV11-1
J gene: TRBJ2-7
D gene: NA

CDR3 DNA: TGTGCCAGCAGCCCTCAGGGAGGACTAGCGGGAGGTAAAGGGAGAGAGCAGTACTTC
CDR3 protein: CASSPQGGLAGGKGREQYF
clone size: once
V gene: TRBV28
J gene: TRBJ2-7
D gene: TRBD2

CDR3 DNA: TGTGCCAGCAGCAGGTCGAGAGGAGATACGCAGTATTTT
CDR3 protein: CASSRSRGDTQYF
clone size: NA
V gene: TRBV7-2
J gene: TRBJ2-3
D gene: NA

CDR3 DNA: TGTGCCAGCAGCTCCCAGGGTGGCAATCAGCCCCAGCATTTT
CDR3 protein: CASSSQGGNQPQHF
clone size: once
V gene: TRBV11-2
J gene: TRBJ1-5
D gene: NA

CDR3 DNA: TGTGCCAGCAGTTATTGGGGGACAACAAATCTGGCCAAAAACATTCAGTACTTC
CDR3 protein: CASSYWGTTNLAKNIQYF
clone size: NA
V gene: TRBV6-2/TRBV6-3
J gene: TRBJ2-4
D gene: NA

CDR3 DNA: TGTGCCAGCAGTTTCCCTCCCAACACCGGGGAGCTGTTTTTT
CDR3 protein: CASSFPPNTGELFF
clone size: NA
V gene: TRBV27
J gene: TRBJ2-2
D gene: NA

CDR3 DNA: TGTGCCAGCAGCTCCGGGACACCGATTACCTACAATGAGCAGTTCTTC
CDR3 protein: CASSSGTPITYNEQFF
clone size: NA
V gene: TRBV11-3
J gene: TRBJ2-1
D gene: NA

CDR3 DNA: TGTGCCAGCAGCCGAGACAGGGACTATGGCTACACCTTC
CDR3 protein: CASSRDRDYGYTF
clone size: NA
V gene: TRBV27
J gene: TRBJ1-2
D gene: TRBD1

CDR3 DNA: TGTGCCAGCAGGTCCACAGGGACTGAAGCTTTCTTT
CDR3 protein: CASRSTGTEAFF
clone size: once
V gene: TRBV6-5
J gene: TRBJ1-1
D gene: NA

CDR3 DNA: TGTGCCAGCAGTCCTATGGGAAGGACAGGGAGAGCTTTCTTT
CDR3 protein: CASSPMGRTGRAFF
clone size: NA
V gene: TRBV28
J gene: TRBJ1-1
D gene: TRBD1

CDR3 DNA: TGTGCCAGCAGCTTGTGGGGGAGGGCCCCAAACAATGAGCAGTTCTTC
CDR3 protein: CASSLWGRAPNNEQFF
clone size: NA
V gene: TRBV5-4
J gene: TRBJ2-1
D gene: TRBD2

CDR3 DNA: TGTGCCAGCAGCTCCCGGGATATAACTAATGAAAAACTGTTTTTT
CDR3 protein: CASSSRDITNEKLFF
clone size: NA
V gene: TRBV13
J gene: TRBJ1-4
D gene: NA

CDR3 DNA: TGTGCCAGCAGTGGAGGGGGAGAAGCTTTCTTT
CDR3 protein: CASSGGGEAFF
clone size: NA
V gene: TRBV25-1
J gene: TRBJ1-1
D gene: NA

CDR3 DNA: TGTGCCAGCAGTTACTCTTCAGGGGTCTACGAGCAGTACTTC
CDR3 protein: CASSYSSGVYEQYF
clone size: NA
V gene: TRBV6-2/TRBV6-3
J gene: TRBJ2-7
D gene: NA

CDR3 DNA: TGTGCCAGTAAAGCGGGGGGCCTCTACTACGAGCAGTACTTC
CDR3 protein: CASKAGGLYYEQYF
clone size: NA
V gene: TRBV6-4
J gene: TRBJ2-7
D gene: TRBD2

CDR3 DNA: TGTGCCAGTAGTATGCGGGGAAACACTGAAGCTTTCTTT
CDR3 protein: CASSMRGNTEAFF
clone size: NA
V gene: TRBV19
J gene: TRBJ1-1
D gene: NA

CDR3 DNA: TGTGCCAGCAGCCAAGATACGTCAACAGGAAACACCATATATTTT
CDR3 protein: CASSQDTSTGNTIYF
clone size: NA
V gene: TRBV4-2
J gene: TRBJ1-3
D gene: NA

CDR3 DNA: TGTGCCAGCAGTCGGGTGAAAAACACTGAAGCTTTCTTT
CDR3 protein: CASSRVKNTEAFF
clone size: NA
V gene: TRBV6-5
J gene: TRBJ1-1
D gene: NA

CDR3 DNA: TGTGCCAGCAGTGATCGGGGAGGGCCCTACGAGCAGTACTTC
CDR3 protein: CASSDRGGPYEQYF
clone size: medium-sized
V gene: TRBV6-1
J gene: TRBJ2-7
D gene: TRBD2

CDR3 DNA: TGTGCCAGCAGCCAGAGCTATGGCTACACCTTC
CDR3 protein: CASSQSYGYTF
clone size: NA
V gene: TRBV3-1/TRBV3-2
J gene: TRBJ1-2
D gene: NA

CDR3 DNA: TGTGCCAGCAGCACCCGGACAGGGGTCAGGGCAGATACGCAGTATTTT
CDR3 protein: CASSTRTGVRADTQYF
clone size: NA
V gene: TRBV5-4
J gene: TRBJ2-3
D gene: TRBD1

CDR3 DNA: TGTGCCAGCAGGCTTTCAACTTTGCACGTCGAGCAGTACTTC
CDR3 protein: CASRLSTLHVEQYF
clone size: NA
V gene: TRBV27
J gene: TRBJ2-7
D gene: NA

CDR3 DNA: TGTGCCACCAGTGATTCTACCTACCGACAGGGAGGTCCAGATACGCAGTATTTT
CDR3 protein: CATSDSTYRQGGPDTQYF
clone size: NA
V gene: TRBV24-1
J gene: TRBJ2-3
D gene: NA

CDR3 DNA: TGTGCCAGCAGTGAAGTGACCGGGAGAAACACCATATATTTT
CDR3 protein: CASSEVTGRNTIYF
clone size: NA
V gene: TRBV6-1
J gene: TRBJ1-3
D gene: NA

CDR3 DNA: TGTGCCACCAGTGATTCTCGGACAGGGAATGAAAAACTGTTTTTT
CDR3 protein: CATSDSRTGNEKLFF
clone size: once
V gene: TRBV24-1
J gene: TRBJ1-4
D gene: TRBD1

CDR3 DNA: TGTGCCAGCAGTTATGTACAGGGTGGGAACACTGAAGCTTTCTTT
CDR3 protein: CASSYVQGGNTEAFF
clone size: NA
V gene: TRBV6-6
J gene: TRBJ1-1
D gene: NA

CDR3 DNA: TGTGCCAGCAGCTTCGGGGAAGGACCTACCGAGAACACTGAAGCTTTCTTT
CDR3 protein: CASSFGEGPTENTEAFF
clone size: NA
V gene: TRBV5-6
J gene: TRBJ1-1
D gene: NA

CDR3 DNA: TGTGCCAGCTCACCTAGAGGCACGAACACTGAAGCTTTCTTT
CDR3 protein: CASSPRGTNTEAFF
clone size: NA
V gene: TRBV18
J gene: TRBJ1-1
D gene: NA

CDR3 DNA: TGTGCCAGCAGTTACACTAGCGGGAGTTTCGATGAGCAGTTCTTC
CDR3 protein: CASSYTSGSFDEQFF
clone size: NA
V gene: TRBV6-2/TRBV6-3
J gene: TRBJ2-1
D gene: TRBD2

CDR3 DNA: TGCGCCAGCAGTGAGACTCGACAGGGGTCCGGTTCACCCCTCCACTTT
CDR3 protein: CASSETRQGSGSPLHF
clone size: NA
V gene: TRBV10-2
J gene: TRBJ1-6
D gene: TRBD1